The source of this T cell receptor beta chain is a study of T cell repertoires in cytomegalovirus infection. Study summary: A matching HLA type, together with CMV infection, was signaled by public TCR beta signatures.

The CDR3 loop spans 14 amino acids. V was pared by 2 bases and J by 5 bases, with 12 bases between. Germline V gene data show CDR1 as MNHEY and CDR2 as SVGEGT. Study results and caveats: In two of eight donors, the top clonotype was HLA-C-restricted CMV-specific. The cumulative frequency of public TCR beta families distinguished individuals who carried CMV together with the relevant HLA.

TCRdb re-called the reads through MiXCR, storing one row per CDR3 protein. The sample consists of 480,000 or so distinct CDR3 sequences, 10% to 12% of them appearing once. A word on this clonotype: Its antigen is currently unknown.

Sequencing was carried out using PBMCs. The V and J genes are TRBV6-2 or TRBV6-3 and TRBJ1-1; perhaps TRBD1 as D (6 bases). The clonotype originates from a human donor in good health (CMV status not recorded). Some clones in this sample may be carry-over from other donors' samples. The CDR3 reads CASSYVGGQTEAFF. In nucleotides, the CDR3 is TGTGCCAGCAGTTACGTCGGGGGGCAAACTGAAGCTTTCTTT.